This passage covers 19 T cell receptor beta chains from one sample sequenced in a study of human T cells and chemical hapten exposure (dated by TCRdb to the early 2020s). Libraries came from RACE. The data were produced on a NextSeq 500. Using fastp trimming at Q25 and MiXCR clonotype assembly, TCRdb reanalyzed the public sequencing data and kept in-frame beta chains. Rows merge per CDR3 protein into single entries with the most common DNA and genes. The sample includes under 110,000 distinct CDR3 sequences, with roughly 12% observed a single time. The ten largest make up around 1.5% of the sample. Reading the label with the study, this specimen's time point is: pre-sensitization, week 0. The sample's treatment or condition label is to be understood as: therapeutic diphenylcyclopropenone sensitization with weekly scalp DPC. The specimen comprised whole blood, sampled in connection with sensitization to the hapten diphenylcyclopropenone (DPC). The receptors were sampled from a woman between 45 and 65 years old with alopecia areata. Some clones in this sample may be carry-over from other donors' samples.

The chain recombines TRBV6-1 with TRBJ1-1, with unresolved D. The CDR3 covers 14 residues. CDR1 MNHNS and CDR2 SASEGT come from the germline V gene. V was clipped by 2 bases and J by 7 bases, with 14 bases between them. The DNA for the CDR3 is TGTGCCAGCAGTGAAAGGGCGGACGAGGGTGAAGCTTTCTTT. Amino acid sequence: CASSERADEGEAFF.

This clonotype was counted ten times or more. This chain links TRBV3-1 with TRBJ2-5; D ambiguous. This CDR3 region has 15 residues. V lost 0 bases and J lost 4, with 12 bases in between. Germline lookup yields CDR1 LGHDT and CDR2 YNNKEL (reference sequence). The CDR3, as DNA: TGTGCCAGCAGCCAAGACTACGGACCGGGAGAGACCCAGTACTTC. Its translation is CASSQDYGPGETQYF.

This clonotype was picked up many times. CDR3 in amino acids: CASSSLTSGGAGEQFF. CDR3 in DNA: TGCGCCAGCAGCTCGCTAACTAGCGGGGGGGCCGGGGAGCAGTTCTTC. V gene TRBV5-1 combines with J gene TRBJ2-1, with 13 bases fitting TRBD2. The CDR3 loop spans 16 amino acids. Germline V gives CDR1 SGHRS, CDR2 YFSETQ. V lost 3 bases to trimming and J lost 10 bases; unmatched junction nucleotides: 10.

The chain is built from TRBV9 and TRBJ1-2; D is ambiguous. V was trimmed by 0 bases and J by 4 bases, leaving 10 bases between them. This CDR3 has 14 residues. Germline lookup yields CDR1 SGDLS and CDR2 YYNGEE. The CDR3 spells CASSVGGGSYGYTF. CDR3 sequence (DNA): TGTGCCAGCAGCGTAGGAGGAGGGAGCTATGGCTACACCTTC.

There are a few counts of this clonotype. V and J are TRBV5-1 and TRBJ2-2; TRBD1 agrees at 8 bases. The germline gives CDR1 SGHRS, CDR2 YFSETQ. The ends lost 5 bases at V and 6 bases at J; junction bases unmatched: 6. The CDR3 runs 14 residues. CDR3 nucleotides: TGCGCCAGCAGAACCGGGACAGGATCCGGGGAGCTGTTTTTT. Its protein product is CASRTGTGSGELFF.

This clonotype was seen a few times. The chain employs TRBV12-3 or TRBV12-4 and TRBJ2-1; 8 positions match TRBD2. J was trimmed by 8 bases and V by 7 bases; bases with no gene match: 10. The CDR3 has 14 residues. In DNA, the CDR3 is TGTGCCAGCAAGGGTCGAGCGGGAGATCATGAGCAGTTCTTC. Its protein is CASKGRAGDHEQFF.

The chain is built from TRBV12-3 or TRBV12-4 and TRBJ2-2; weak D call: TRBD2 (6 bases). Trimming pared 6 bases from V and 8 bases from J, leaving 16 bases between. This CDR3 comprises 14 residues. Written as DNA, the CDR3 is TGTGCCAGCAGCCCGCGGCAGGGAGGAGGGGAGCTGTTTTTT. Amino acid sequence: CASSPRQGGGELFF.

The CDR3 sequence: CASRPAGGVDGTEAFF. The CDR3 DNA sequence: TGTGCCAGCAGACCCGCCGGGGGCGTAGATGGCACTGAAGCTTTCTTT. The chain employs TRBV28 and TRBJ1-1; D perhaps matches TRBD1 (6 bases). The V gene lost 6 bases and the J gene lost 4 bases, with 21 bases spanning the gap. The CDR3 has 16 amino acids. CDR1 is MDHEN and CDR2 is SYDVKM in the germline V gene.

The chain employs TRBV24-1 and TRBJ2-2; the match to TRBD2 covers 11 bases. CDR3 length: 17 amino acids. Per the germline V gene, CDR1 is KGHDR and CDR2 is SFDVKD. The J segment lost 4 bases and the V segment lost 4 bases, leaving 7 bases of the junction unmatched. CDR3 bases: TGTGCCACCAGTGAGTGGACTAGCGGGTTGGCCACCGGGGAGCTGTTTTTT. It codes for CATSEWTSGLATGELFF.

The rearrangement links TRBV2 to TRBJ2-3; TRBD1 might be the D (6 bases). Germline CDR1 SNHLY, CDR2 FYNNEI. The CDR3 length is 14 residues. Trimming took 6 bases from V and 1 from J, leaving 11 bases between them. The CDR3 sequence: CASSLQGRTDTQYF. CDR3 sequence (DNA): TGTGCCAGCAGCCTACAGGGACGCACAGATACGCAGTATTTT.

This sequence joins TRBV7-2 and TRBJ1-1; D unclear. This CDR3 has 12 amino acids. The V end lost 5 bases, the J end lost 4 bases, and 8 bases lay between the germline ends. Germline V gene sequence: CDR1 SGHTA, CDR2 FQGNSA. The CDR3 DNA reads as TGTGCCAGCAGCCCACCATCCACTGAAGCTTTCTTT. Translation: CASSPPSTEAFF.

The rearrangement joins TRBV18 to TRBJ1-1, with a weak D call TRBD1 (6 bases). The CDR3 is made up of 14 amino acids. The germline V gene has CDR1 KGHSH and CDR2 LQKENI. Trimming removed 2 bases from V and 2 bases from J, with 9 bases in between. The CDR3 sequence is CASSPEQGNTEAFF. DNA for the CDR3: TGTGCCAGCTCACCAGAACAGGGTAACACTGAAGCTTTCTTT.

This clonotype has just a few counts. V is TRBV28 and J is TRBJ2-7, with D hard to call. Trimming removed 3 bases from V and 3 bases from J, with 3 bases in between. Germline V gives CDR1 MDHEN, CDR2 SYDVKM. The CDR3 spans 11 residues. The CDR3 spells CASSLIYEQYF. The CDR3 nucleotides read TGTGCCAGCAGTTTGATCTACGAGCAGTACTTC.

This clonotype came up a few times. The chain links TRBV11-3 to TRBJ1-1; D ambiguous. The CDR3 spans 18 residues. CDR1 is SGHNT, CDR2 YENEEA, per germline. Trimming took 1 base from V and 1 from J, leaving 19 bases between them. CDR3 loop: CASSLVGWWQTTNTEAFF. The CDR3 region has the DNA TGTGCCAGCAGCTTAGTGGGTTGGTGGCAGACTACGAACACTGAAGCTTTCTTT.

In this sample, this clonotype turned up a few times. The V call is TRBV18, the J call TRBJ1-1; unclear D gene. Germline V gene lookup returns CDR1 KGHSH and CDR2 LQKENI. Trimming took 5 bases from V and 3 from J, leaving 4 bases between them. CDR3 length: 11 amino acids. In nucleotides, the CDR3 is TGTGCCAGCTCAGAAGACACTGAAGCTTTCTTT. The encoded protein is CASSEDTEAFF.

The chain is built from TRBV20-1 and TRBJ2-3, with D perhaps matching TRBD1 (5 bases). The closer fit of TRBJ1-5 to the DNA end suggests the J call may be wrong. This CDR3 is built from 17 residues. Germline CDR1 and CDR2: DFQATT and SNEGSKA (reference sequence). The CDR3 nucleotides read TGCAGTGCTAGACCGAACTTCGGACCACGGGGCACAGATACGCAGCATTTT. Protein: CSARPNFGPRGTDTQHF.

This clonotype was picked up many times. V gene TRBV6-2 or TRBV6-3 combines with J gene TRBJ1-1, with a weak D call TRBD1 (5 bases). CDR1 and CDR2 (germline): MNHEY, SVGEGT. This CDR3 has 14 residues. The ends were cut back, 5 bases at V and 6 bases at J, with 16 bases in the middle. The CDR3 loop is CASSGAMWYAEAFF. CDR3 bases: TGTGCCAGCAGTGGGGCGATGTGGTACGCTGAAGCTTTCTTT.

In DNA, the CDR3 is TGTGCCAGCAGTTTTGCCAGGGGACTCTCTGGAAACACCATATATTTT. The encoded protein is CASSFARGLSGNTIYF. This rearrangement joins TRBV28 to TRBJ1-3, with TRBD1 as a possible D gene (6 bases). V lost 3 bases and J lost 0, with 12 bases in between. This CDR3 region has 16 residues. CDR1 MDHEN and CDR2 SYDVKM come from the germline V gene.

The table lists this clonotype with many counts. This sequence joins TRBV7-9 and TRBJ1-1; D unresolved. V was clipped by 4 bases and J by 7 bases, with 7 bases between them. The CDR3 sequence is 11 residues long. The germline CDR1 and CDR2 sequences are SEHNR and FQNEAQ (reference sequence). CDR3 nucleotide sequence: TGTGCCAGCAGCTCGAACCTTGAAGCTTTCTTT. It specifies CASSSNLEAFF.